This T cell receptor (beta chain) was obtained from a study of blood T cell repertoires in COVID-19 (dated by TCRdb to 2020 to 2022). In the study overall: The collaborator samples originated in the United States, Italy and Spain and spanned the acute and convalescent phases of COVID-19. The samples were drawn from two sources: the first 160 participants of the ongoing ImmuneRACE study, and 950 to 1,500 subjects contributed by 6 global collaborators. The sample metadata nearly always contained a de-identified subject ID, COVID-19 status, age in years and sex. A freely available public database, intended as a resource for researchers studying the immune response to SARS-CoV-2, is where the repertoires were released. The prospective study material was composed of cDNA or gDNA derived from T cells, B-cell-depleted T cells, or PBMCs. The dataset comprised deeply sampled blood TCRbeta repertoires from subjects exposed to, actively infected with, or recovered from COVID-19. Where HLA class I and class II types were available, the types were taken from metadata supplied by the sample provider, not from assay-based typing. Findings and caveats that apply to the study as a whole: Clinical and demographic metadata were provided uncurated, with the amount varying by source and participant.

Each collaborating institution followed its own protocols to collect whole blood in K2EDTA tubes. Collaborator samples were shipped for TCRbeta analysis as frozen whole blood, isolated PBMCs, or DNA extracted from either sample type. Concerning this clone itself: The antigen it recognizes is unknown. No base-level quality is on record; no much larger clone is a single base apart.

As encoded in the germline V gene, CDR1 is SGHRS while CDR2 is YFSETQ. The trim is 0 bases for V and 0 bases for J, with a gap of 6 bases between the germline ends. Reading from cysteine to phenylalanine, the CDR3 counts 14 amino acids. The CDR3 DNA has 42 bases and is translated from base 1. TCRbeta CDR3 regions were amplified from genomic DNA using the immunoSEQ Assay, a bias-controlled multiplex PCR. In the original analysis: The number of nucleated cells in each sample was estimated from the amplification of reference gene primers within the assay. To quantify the absolute abundance of each unique TCRbeta CDR3 rearrangement, sequence reads were collapsed and filtered. For each sample, productive Simpson clonality was calculated as the square root of Simpson's diversity index across productive rearrangements. As stored in TCRdb, this immuneACCESS dataset retains in-frame rearrangements with V and J assigned. A fraction of the clones does not appear; measured against another copy, unresolved V genes explain less than half of the discrepancy, and the remainder lacks a known reason. V and J calls and clone size are given by that table; D and trimming were obtained from the DNA. The sample yields some 38,000 clones; about 88% were counted once. Of the sample, roughly 19% is held by the ten largest clones.

Sequencing used peripheral blood. In this chain, TRBV5-1 is recombined with TRBJ1-1; the D gene cannot be resolved reliably. The sequence was collected from a man between 70 and 80 years old with acute or convalescent COVID-19. The CDR3 protein: CASSLDRMNTEAFF. The nucleotide sequence reads as follows: TGCGCCAGCAGCTTGGACAGAATGAACACTGAAGCTTTCTTT.